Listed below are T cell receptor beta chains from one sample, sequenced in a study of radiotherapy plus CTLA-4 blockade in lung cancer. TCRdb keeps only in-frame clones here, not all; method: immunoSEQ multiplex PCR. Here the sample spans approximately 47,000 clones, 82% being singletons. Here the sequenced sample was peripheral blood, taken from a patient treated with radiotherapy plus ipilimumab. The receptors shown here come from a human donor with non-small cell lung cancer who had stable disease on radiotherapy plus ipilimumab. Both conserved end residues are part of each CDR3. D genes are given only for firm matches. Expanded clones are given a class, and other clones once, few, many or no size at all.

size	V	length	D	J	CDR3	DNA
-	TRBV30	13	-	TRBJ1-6	CAWREVMASPLHF	TGTGCCTGGAGAGAGGTCATGGCTTCACCCCTCCACTTT
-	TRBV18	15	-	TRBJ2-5	CASSPPGMREETQYF	TGTGCCAGCTCACCACCGGGGATGAGGGAAGAGACCCAGTACTTC
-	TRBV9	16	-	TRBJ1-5	CASSVGGDYSNQPQHF	TGTGCCAGCAGCGTAGGGGGGGACTATAGCAATCAGCCCCAGCATTTT
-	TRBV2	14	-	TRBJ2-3	CASSLGQRTDTQYF	TGTGCCAGCAGCCTCGGACAGCGCACAGATACGCAGTATTTT
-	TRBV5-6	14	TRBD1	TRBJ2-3	CASSPGQPGDTQYF	TGTGCCAGCAGCCCGGGACAGCCAGGGGATACGCAGTATTTT
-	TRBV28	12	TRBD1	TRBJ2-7	CATTGTVYEQYF	TGTGCCACCACAGGGACAGTCTACGAGCAGTACTTC
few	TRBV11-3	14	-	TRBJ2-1	CASSLVQGVDEQFF	TGTGCCAGCAGCTTAGTACAGGGTGTTGATGAGCAGTTCTTC
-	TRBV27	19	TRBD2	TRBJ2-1	CASSLVQLPTSGNQNEQFF	TGTGCCAGCAGTTTAGTCCAACTTCCGACTAGCGGGAATCAGAATGAGCAGTTCTTC
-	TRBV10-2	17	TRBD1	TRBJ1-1	CASSESAGTGRNTEAFF	TGCGCCAGCAGTGAGTCGGCCGGGACAGGGAGGAACACTGAAGCTTTCTTT
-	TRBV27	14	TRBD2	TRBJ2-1	CASSRLAGYNEQFF	TGTGCCAGCAGCCGACTAGCGGGTTACAATGAGCAGTTCTTC
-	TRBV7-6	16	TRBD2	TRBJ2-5	CASSLRLAGGSETQYF	TGTGCCAGCAGCCTGAGACTAGCGGGAGGCTCAGAGACCCAGTACTTC
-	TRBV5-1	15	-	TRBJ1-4	CASSLAQATNEKLFF	TGCGCCAGCAGCTTGGCACAAGCAACTAATGAAAAACTGTTTTTT
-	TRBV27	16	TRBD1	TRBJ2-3	CASTLTGEVRTDTQYF	TGTGCCAGCACCCTCACAGGGGAAGTCCGCACAGATACGCAGTATTTT
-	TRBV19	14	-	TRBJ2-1	CASSIVRGNNEQFF	TGTGCCAGTAGTATCGTCAGGGGCAACAATGAGCAGTTCTTC
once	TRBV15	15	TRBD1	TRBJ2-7	CATSRGWTGGDEQYF	TGTGCCACCAGCAGAGGGTGGACAGGGGGCGACGAGCAGTACTTC
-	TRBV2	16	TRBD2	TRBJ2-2	CASSLAGALFTGELFF	TGTGCCAGCAGCCTAGCGGGAGCGTTGTTTACCGGGGAGCTGTTTTTT
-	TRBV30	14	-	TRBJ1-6	CAWSADTQGSPLHF	TGTGCCTGGAGTGCGGACACCCAGGGTTCACCCCTCCACTTT
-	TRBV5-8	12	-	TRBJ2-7	CASSLARYEQYF	TGTGCCAGCAGCTTGGCCCGTTACGAGCAGTACTTC
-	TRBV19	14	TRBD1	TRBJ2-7	CASSIETGPYEQYF	TGTGCCAGTAGTATTGAGACAGGGCCCTACGAGCAGTACTTC
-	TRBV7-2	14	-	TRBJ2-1	CASSLAASTREQFF	TGTGCCAGCAGCTTAGCGGCTAGCACCCGAGAGCAGTTCTTC
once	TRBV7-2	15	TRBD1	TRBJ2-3	CASSLGQGGSDTQYF	TGTGCCAGCAGCCTCGGACAGGGGGGGTCAGATACGCAGTATTTT
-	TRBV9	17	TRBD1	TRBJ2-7	CASSPEWGQAKSSEQYF	TGTGCCAGCAGCCCCGAGTGGGGACAGGCTAAAAGTAGCGAGCAGTACTTC
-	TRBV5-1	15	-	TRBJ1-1	CASSDARYMNTEAFF	TGCGCCAGCAGCGATGCGCGGTACATGAACACTGAAGCTTTCTTT
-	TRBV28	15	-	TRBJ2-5	CASSFPGQGKETQYF	TGTGCCAGCAGTTTTCCCGGGCAGGGGAAAGAGACCCAGTACTTC
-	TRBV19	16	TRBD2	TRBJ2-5	CASSSRTSGGQETQYF	TGTGCCAGTAGCTCCCGGACTAGCGGGGGGCAAGAGACCCAGTACTTC
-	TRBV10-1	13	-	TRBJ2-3	CASSGGVTDTQYF	TGCGCCAGCAGTGGGGGGGTCACAGATACGCAGTATTTT
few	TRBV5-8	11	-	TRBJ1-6	CASSGGGPLHF	TGTGCCAGCAGCGGGGGGGGACCCCTCCACTTT
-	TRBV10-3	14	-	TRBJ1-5	CAISDGQGYQPQHF	TGTGCCATCAGTGATGGGCAGGGTTATCAGCCCCAGCATTTT
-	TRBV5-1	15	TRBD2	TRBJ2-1	CASSRGRAGADEQFF	TGCGCCAGCAGCCGTGGGCGAGCGGGAGCCGATGAGCAGTTCTTC
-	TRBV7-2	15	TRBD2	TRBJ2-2	CASSLTASGTGELFF	TGTGCCAGCAGCTTAACAGCTAGCGGGACCGGGGAGCTGTTTTTT
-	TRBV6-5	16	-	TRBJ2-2	CASSYSSGEYIGELFF	TGTGCCAGCAGTTACTCGTCAGGGGAATACATCGGGGAGCTGTTTTTT
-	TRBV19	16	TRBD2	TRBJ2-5	CASSIGGLAGIETQYF	TGTGCCAGTAGTATAGGCGGCCTAGCGGGAATAGAGACCCAGTACTTC
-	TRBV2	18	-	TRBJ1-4	CASSDELGRDASRGKLFF	TGTGCCAGCAGTGATGAATTAGGTCGGGACGCCTCTAGGGGGAAACTGTTTTTT
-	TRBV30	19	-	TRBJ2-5	CAWSGPRESVWAFQETQYF	TGTGCCTGGTCTGGGCCGCGAGAATCCGTCTGGGCGTTCCAAGAGACCCAGTACTTC
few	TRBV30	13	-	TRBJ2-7	CAASSGASYEQYF	TGTGCCGCGTCGAGCGGAGCCTCCTACGAGCAGTACTTC
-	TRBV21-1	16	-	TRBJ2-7	CASSKVMERGTCEQYF	TGTGCCAGCAGCAAAGTGATGGAAAGGGGAACTTGCGAGCAGTACTTC
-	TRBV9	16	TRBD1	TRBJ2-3	CASSPRTGENTDTQYF	TGTGCCAGCAGCCCGCGGACAGGAGAAAACACAGATACGCAGTATTTT
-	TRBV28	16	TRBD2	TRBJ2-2	CASLRRLADNTGELFF	TGTGCCAGCCTGCGTAGACTAGCCGACAACACCGGGGAGCTGTTTTTT
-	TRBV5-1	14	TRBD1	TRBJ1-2	CASSRQGANYGYTF	TGCGCCAGCAGCCGACAGGGGGCTAACTATGGCTACACCTTC
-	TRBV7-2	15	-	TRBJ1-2	CASSLIQSLFYGYTF	TGTGCCAGCAGCCTAATCCAAAGTCTTTTCTATGGCTACACCTTC
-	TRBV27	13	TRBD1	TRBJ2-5	CASSRQGAETQYF	TGTGCCAGCAGCCGGCAGGGGGCCGAGACCCAGTACTTC
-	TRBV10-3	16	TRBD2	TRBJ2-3	CAISEGRRERRDTQYF	TGTGCCATCAGTGAGGGGAGGCGGGAGAGACGGGATACGCAGTATTTT
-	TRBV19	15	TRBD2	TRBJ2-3	CATSGVLAITDTQYF	TGTGCCACCTCGGGAGTACTAGCGATCACAGATACGCAGTATTTT
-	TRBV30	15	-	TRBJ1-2	CAWSVGQRGNYGYTF	TGTGCCTGGAGTGTTGGCCAGAGGGGGAACTATGGCTACACCTTC
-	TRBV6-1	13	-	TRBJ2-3	CAGGTELSDTQYF	TGTGCCGGAGGGACAGAATTATCAGATACGCAGTATTTT
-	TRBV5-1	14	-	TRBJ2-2	CASSLGHSTGELFF	TGCGCCAGCAGCCTGGGACACTCCACCGGGGAGCTGTTTTTT
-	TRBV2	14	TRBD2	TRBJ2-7	CASSPRLAAYEQYF	TGTGCCAGCAGCCCTCGACTAGCGGCCTACGAGCAGTACTTC
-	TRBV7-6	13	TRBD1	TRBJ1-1	CASSLRDSSEAFF	TGTGCCAGCAGCTTAAGGGACAGTTCTGAAGCTTTCTTT
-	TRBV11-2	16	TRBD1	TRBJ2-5	CASSLVRTGGLETQYF	TGTGCCAGCAGCTTAGTGAGGACAGGGGGACTCGAGACCCAGTACTTC
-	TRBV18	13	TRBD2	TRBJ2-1	CASSPGTSNEQFF	TGTGCCAGCTCACCTGGGACTAGCAATGAGCAGTTCTTC
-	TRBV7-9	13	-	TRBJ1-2	CASSLAANYGYTF	TGTGCCAGCAGCTTAGCGGCCAACTATGGCTACACCTTC
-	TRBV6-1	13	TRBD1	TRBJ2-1	CASSRDRGREQFF	TGTGCCAGCAGCCGGGACAGGGGACGTGAGCAGTTCTTC
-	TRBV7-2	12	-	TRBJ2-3	CASSFSTDTQYF	TGTGCCAGCAGCTTCTCCACAGATACGCAGTATTTT
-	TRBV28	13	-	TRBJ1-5	CASSSQGNQPQHF	TGTGCCAGCAGTTCGCAGGGAAATCAGCCCCAGCATTTT
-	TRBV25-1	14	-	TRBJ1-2	CASSPPGTNYGYTF	TGTGCCAGCAGTCCCCCGGGGACAAACTATGGCTACACCTTC